These T cell receptor beta chains were read from a single sample in a study of cytomegalovirus exposure and HLA in healthy donors. The data were produced by immunoSEQ multiplex PCR, yet TCRdb's version contains in-frame clones alone and is incomplete. This table holds 140,000 or so clones, around 89% found once. The specimen was PBMCs. Source of these receptors: a woman in her thirties in good health and CMV-seropositive. Both conserved end residues are part of each CDR3. A D gene is named only where the DNA matches it firmly.

NA	TRBV11-2	TRBJ2-7	CASSYPLGGAEQYF
NA	TRBV6-6	TRBJ2-3	CASSYRDKTDTQYF
NA	TRBV27	TRBJ1-1	CASSLYPHRIDDTEAFF
TRBD1	TRBV27	TRBJ1-5	CASSLGTGINQPQHF
NA	TRBV5-1	TRBJ2-2	CASSVSYNTGELFF
NA	TRBV4-1	TRBJ2-7	CASRLTGLSYEQYF
TRBD2	TRBV4-2	TRBJ2-3	CASSQEWGGDTQYF
NA	TRBV4-1	TRBJ2-1	CASSQDPSYNEQFF
TRBD1	TRBV7-9	TRBJ2-1	CASSLPWDRAHNEQFF
TRBD1	TRBV7-2	TRBJ2-7	CASSLQGVKPYEQYF
TRBD2	TRBV7-2	TRBJ2-3	CASSRIKNPAGGSADTQYF
TRBD2	TRBV5-1	TRBJ2-7	CASSLVPGLAGDEQYF
TRBD2	TRBV4-1	TRBJ2-3	CASSQERGLAGPDTQYF
TRBD1	TRBV2	TRBJ1-2	CAQPGDSSGYTF
NA	TRBV19	TRBJ1-6	CASSIGGSPLHF
NA	TRBV27	TRBJ2-1	CASSFGGLNEQFF
TRBD1	TRBV13	TRBJ1-2	CASSGQGNYGYTF